These 18 T cell receptor beta chains originate from one sample sequenced in a study of blood T cell repertoires in COVID-19. TCRdb's table, derived via immunoSEQ multiplex PCR, lists solely in-frame clones and lacks some. The sample shows about 190,000 clones, around 84% of them seen only once. Sequencing was done on a sample of peripheral blood. These receptors were collected from a human donor in a cohort sampled during active COVID-19.

The V and J genes are TRBV4-2 and TRBJ2-2; 8 bases match TRBD2. Germline V gives CDR1 LGHNA, CDR2 YNFKEQ. The length of the CDR3 is 13 residues. V lost 4 bases, J lost 7 bases, and 2 bases stayed unmatched. This CDR3 is CASSPRGGGELFF. The CDR3 nucleotides are TGTGCCAGCAGCCCTCGGGGGGGCGGGGAGCTGTTTTTT.

This clone has a handful of counts. This rearrangement joins TRBV7-2 to TRBJ2-3; the D gene is possibly TRBD2 (6 bases). The germline CDR1 and CDR2 sequences are SGHTA and FQGNSA. CDR3 length: 15 residues. The V end lost 6 bases, the J end lost 1 base, and 14 bases lay between the germline ends. The CDR3 reads CASREVGLRTDTQYF. CDR3 coding DNA: TGTGCCAGCAGGGAGGTGGGACTCCGCACAGATACGCAGTATTTT.

This clone occurred once. The chain employs TRBV27 and TRBJ1-2; D is unresolved. Germline CDR1 reads MNHEY; CDR2 reads SMNVEV (reference sequence). V lost 6 bases and J 1 base, leaving 18 bases between the germline ends. The CDR3 is made up of 16 amino acids. The CDR3 DNA follows: TGTGCCAGCAGGAAGGAGGGAGTTGTCGGTAACTATGGCTACACCTTC. This gives the protein CASRKEGVVGNYGYTF.

The chain couples TRBV3-1 (or the pseudogene TRBV3-2) to TRBJ2-7, with D tentatively TRBD1 (5 bases). The CDR3 covers 14 residues. Trimming shortened V by 1 base and J by 2 bases, and 9 bases separated the two germline ends. The germline CDR1 and CDR2 sequences are LGHDT and YNNKEL (reference sequence). CDR3 bases: TGTGCCAGCAGCCAAGGGCAGGGCCCCTACGAGCAGTACTTC. Its protein product is CASSQGQGPYEQYF.

This clone has a handful of counts. The V and J genes are TRBV25-1 and TRBJ2-2; 12 nucleotides align to TRBD2. The germline gives CDR1 MGHDK, CDR2 SYGVNS. V gave up 6 bases and J gave up 6 bases; unmatched junction bases: 8. The CDR3 totals 16 residues. CDR3 sequence (DNA): TGTGCCAGCAGAAAAGGACTAGCGGGGTCGCCCGGGGAGCTGTTTTTT. It translates to CASRKGLAGSPGELFF.

The chain couples TRBV5-1 to TRBJ1-1, with TRBD1 as a possible D gene (6 bases). The V end was cut by 1 base, the J end by 1 base, with 11 bases between. Germline loops: CDR1 SGHRS, CDR2 YFSETQ. The CDR3 length is 15 residues. The CDR3 DNA is TGCGCCAGCAGCTTGTTACAGGGCAAGAACACTGAAGCTTTCTTT. Amino acid sequence: CASSLLQGKNTEAFF.

The V call is TRBV5-1, the J call TRBJ2-2; unclear D gene. V was clipped by 7 bases and J by 1 base, with 8 bases between them. CDR3 length: 13 amino acids. The V gene's germline CDR1 is SGHRS and CDR2 YFSETQ. In DNA, the CDR3 is TGCGCCAGCCGTCAGGTGAACACCGGGGAGCTGTTTTTT. This sequence encodes CASRQVNTGELFF.

In this sample, this clone turned up once. This rearrangement joins TRBV5-4 to TRBJ2-7; perhaps TRBD2 as D (5 bases). The V gene's germline CDR1 is SGHNT and CDR2 YYREEE (reference sequence). The CDR3 has 16 amino acids. Trimming removed 4 bases from V and 4 bases from J, with 21 bases in between. This CDR3 is CASSPEVARTPYEQYF. The CDR3 DNA reads TGTGCCAGCAGCCCGGAGGTGGCCAGGACCCCTTACGAGCAGTACTTC.

V and J are TRBV18 and TRBJ2-7, with 8 bases matching TRBD1. CDR1 and CDR2 (germline): KGHSH, LQKENI. V lost 5 bases to trimming and J lost 6 bases; unmatched junction nucleotides: 9. This CDR3 region has 14 residues. Written as DNA, the CDR3 is TGTGCCAGCTCATTCCGACAGGGGACGGGCGAGCAGTACTTC. It is translated as CASSFRQGTGEQYF.

The chain has TRBV2 and TRBJ2-3; a weak D match, TRBD1 (8 bases). The length of the CDR3 is 16 residues. V was shortened by 6 bases and J by 7 bases, with 23 bases between the two germline ends. Germline values: CDR1 SNHLY, CDR2 FYNNEI. CDR3 coding DNA: TGTGCCAGCAGCGCGGGGGTAGCAGGGGGCATGTATACGCAGTATTTT. The encoded protein is CASSAGVAGGMYTQYF.

The chain employs TRBV5-1 and TRBJ2-3, with TRBD1 as a possible D gene (5 bases). V lost 3 bases and J lost 7, with 9 bases in between. The length of the CDR3 is 12 residues. Germline V gives CDR1 SGHRS, CDR2 YFSETQ. CDR3 sequence: CASSSDSNTQYF. DNA of the CDR3: TGCGCCAGCAGCTCTGACAGTAATACGCAGTATTTT.

The chain uses TRBV2 and TRBJ1-4; D might be TRBD1 (5 bases). With 7 bases removed from V and 3 bases from J, the gap between germline ends came to 12 bases. The CDR3 length is 14 residues. CDR1 and CDR2 (germline): SNHLY, FYNNEI. The CDR3 reads CASKSRDSNEKLFF. CDR3 in DNA: TGTGCCAGCAAATCTAGGGACTCTAATGAAAAACTGTTTTTT.

The CDR3 is CASRRTGNTEAFF. For the CDR3, the DNA is TGTGCCAGCAGGCGCACAGGGAACACTGAAGCTTTCTTT. This chain connects TRBV6-6 to TRBJ1-1; possible D gene TRBD1, 5 bases. Trimming left V 6 bases short and J 1 base short, with 9 bases between. This CDR3 region has 13 residues. Germline CDR1 and CDR2: MNHNY and SVGAGI (reference sequence).

In DNA form, the CDR3 reads TGTGCCAGCAGCTTAGGACTAGCGGGGAATTCTTTCGGGACAGATACGCAGTATTTT. Translated: CASSLGLAGNSFGTDTQYF. The chain recombines TRBV13 with TRBJ2-3; 10 bases are shared with TRBD2. This CDR3 is 19 amino acids long. V was clipped by 0 bases and J by 3 bases; unmatched bases: 12. Germline V gene sequence: CDR1 PRHDT, CDR2 FYEKMQ (reference sequence).

The genes are TRBV29-1 and TRBJ2-6, with a possible D match to TRBD1 (6 bases). With 6 bases removed from V and 0 bases from J, the gap between germline ends came to 9 bases. The germline V gene encodes CDR1 SQVTM and CDR2 ANQGSEA. This CDR3 has 14 residues. CDR3 loop: CSVGQLSGANVLTF. The CDR3 region has the DNA TGCAGCGTAGGACAGCTCTCTGGGGCCAACGTCCTGACTTTC. Complete variable domain (other parts from reference TRBV29-1 and TRBJ2-6): SAVISQKPSRDICQRGTSLTIQCQVDSQVTMMFWYRQQPGQSLTLIATANQGSEATYESGFVIDKFPISRPNLTFSTLTVSNMSPEDSSIYLCSVGQLSGANVLTFGAGSRLTVL.

This chain joins TRBV4-1 and TRBJ2-1; TRBD1 is a possible D gene (5 bases). Germline V gene lookup returns CDR1 MGHRA and CDR2 YSYEKL. The CDR3 consists of 16 residues. Between the trimmed V and J ends, which lost 2 bases and 1 base, there was a span of 12 bases. The CDR3 nucleotides read TGCGCCAGCAGCCAACCTAAAGGGGTATCCTACAATGAGCAGTTCTTC. This encodes CASSQPKGVSYNEQFF.

This clone was picked up one time. This rearrangement joins TRBV11-3 to TRBJ1-6; 7 bases agree with TRBD1. The CDR3 is 14 residues long. V shed 4 bases, J shed 6 bases, and the junction held 3 bases outside the gene matches. Germline CDR1 SGHNT, CDR2 YENEEA. CDR3 sequence: CASSSGQSNSPLHF. The DNA for the CDR3 is TGTGCCAGCAGCTCGGGACAGTCTAATTCACCCCTCCACTTT.

This rearrangement joins TRBV5-1 to TRBJ2-1; D unresolved. Trimming shortened V by 4 bases and J by 4 bases, and 6 bases separated the two germline ends. Germline assignment: CDR1 SGHRS and CDR2 YFSETQ. The CDR3 sequence is 12 residues long. The CDR3 loop reads CASSGTYNEQFF. The CDR3 DNA reads as TGCGCCAGCAGCGGCACATACAATGAGCAGTTCTTC.